These T cell receptor beta chains were read from a single sample in a study of blood T cell repertoires in COVID-19. Here immunoSEQ multiplex PCR was the method, and the copy in TCRdb shows in-frame clones only, minus some. The sample shows about 100,000 clones, 80% to 90% of them seen only once. The sequencing input was peripheral blood. These receptors were obtained from a human donor with COVID-19, enrolled during active disease. The donor label of this sample is uncertain. Both conserved end residues are part of each CDR3. The D gene is left open where the match is weak. Not every row has a clone size; where given, it reads once, few, many or a size class.

d_call: TRBD1; v_call: TRBV13; cdr3_length: 14; j_call: TRBJ1-6; clone_size: medium-sized; cdr3_nt: TGTGCCAGCAGCTTCTCGACAGGGGTTTCACCCCTCCACTTT; cdr3_aa: CASSFSTGVSPLHF
d_call: -; v_call: TRBV10-2; cdr3_length: 15; j_call: TRBJ1-2; clone_size: -; cdr3_nt: TGCGCCAGCAGTGACCCGGGATCTAACAACTATGGCTACACCTTC; cdr3_aa: CASSDPGSNNYGYTF
d_call: TRBD1; v_call: TRBV19; cdr3_length: 14; j_call: TRBJ2-7; clone_size: -; cdr3_nt: TGTGCCAGTAGTACGAGGGACAGACCCTACGAGCAGTACTTC; cdr3_aa: CASSTRDRPYEQYF
d_call: -; v_call: TRBV2; cdr3_length: 14; j_call: TRBJ1-4; clone_size: -; cdr3_nt: TGTGCCAGCAATTCTCAGGGGACAAATGAAAAACTGTTTTTT; cdr3_aa: CASNSQGTNEKLFF
d_call: TRBD1; v_call: TRBV5-1; cdr3_length: 16; j_call: TRBJ2-5; clone_size: -; cdr3_nt: TGCGCCAGCAGCTTGGCCGGGCAGGGACAGAGGGAGACCCAGTACTTC; cdr3_aa: CASSLAGQGQRETQYF
d_call: -; v_call: TRBV6-5; cdr3_length: 14; j_call: TRBJ1-3; clone_size: once; cdr3_nt: TGTGCCAGCAGTTCCCGGGGAGTGGGGAACACCATATATTTT; cdr3_aa: CASSSRGVGNTIYF
d_call: -; v_call: TRBV18; cdr3_length: 14; j_call: TRBJ2-7; clone_size: -; cdr3_nt: TGTGCCAGCTCACCCCCGACAGGAGTCTACGAGCAGTACTTC; cdr3_aa: CASSPPTGVYEQYF
d_call: -; v_call: TRBV18; cdr3_length: 13; j_call: TRBJ1-2; clone_size: -; cdr3_nt: TGTGCCAGCTCACCAACCGACAGTGATGGCTACACCTTC; cdr3_aa: CASSPTDSDGYTF
d_call: -; v_call: TRBV5-1; cdr3_length: 16; j_call: TRBJ2-7; clone_size: -; cdr3_nt: TGCGCCAGCAGCCCATCGTTTAGGGGACACTCCTACGAGCAGTACTTC; cdr3_aa: CASSPSFRGHSYEQYF
d_call: -; v_call: TRBV24-1; cdr3_length: 12; j_call: TRBJ2-7; clone_size: -; cdr3_nt: TGTGCCACCAGTGATTACGGCTACGAGCAGTACTTC; cdr3_aa: CATSDYGYEQYF
d_call: TRBD1; v_call: TRBV28; cdr3_length: 15; j_call: TRBJ1-6; clone_size: -; cdr3_nt: TGTGCCAGCAGTTCAATACAGGGGGCTGGTTCACCCCTCCACTTT; cdr3_aa: CASSSIQGAGSPLHF
d_call: -; v_call: TRBV28; cdr3_length: 11; j_call: TRBJ1-2; clone_size: once; cdr3_nt: TGTGCCAGCGCGTCGGGTAGAGGCTACACCTTC; cdr3_aa: CASASGRGYTF
d_call: -; v_call: TRBV19; cdr3_length: 14; j_call: TRBJ1-1; clone_size: once; cdr3_nt: TGTGCCAGTGGTCCGACAGTGGGCAACACTGAAGCTTTCTTT; cdr3_aa: CASGPTVGNTEAFF
d_call: TRBD1; v_call: TRBV10-3; cdr3_length: 13; j_call: TRBJ1-2; clone_size: few; cdr3_nt: TGTGCCATCAGCGCAGGGGGCTTCAGGGGCTACACCTTC; cdr3_aa: CAISAGGFRGYTF
d_call: -; v_call: TRBV4-2; cdr3_length: 16; j_call: TRBJ1-2; clone_size: few; cdr3_nt: TGTGCCAGCAGCCAAGAGGCAGGGGAAAGTAGCTATGGCTACACCTTC; cdr3_aa: CASSQEAGESSYGYTF
d_call: TRBD1; v_call: TRBV6-5; cdr3_length: 13; j_call: TRBJ2-2; clone_size: -; cdr3_nt: TGTGCCACCCGGACAGGGCACACCGGGGAGCTGTTTTTT; cdr3_aa: CATRTGHTGELFF
d_call: -; v_call: TRBV6-5; cdr3_length: 13; j_call: TRBJ2-3; clone_size: once; cdr3_nt: TGTGCCAGCTGGGCCATAACGGGGGATACGCAGTATTTT; cdr3_aa: CASWAITGDTQYF
d_call: -; v_call: TRBV25-1; cdr3_length: 17; j_call: TRBJ2-2; clone_size: -; cdr3_nt: TGTGCCAGCAGTGGGGTATGGCAGGGAATAAACACCGGGGAGCTGTTTTTT; cdr3_aa: CASSGVWQGINTGELFF
d_call: TRBD2; v_call: TRBV3-1/TRBV3-2; cdr3_length: 16; j_call: TRBJ2-3; clone_size: -; cdr3_nt: TGTGCCAGCAGCCAACTTAGCGGGGGGACCACAGATACGCAGTATTTT; cdr3_aa: CASSQLSGGTTDTQYF
d_call: -; v_call: TRBV2; cdr3_length: 14; j_call: TRBJ2-7; clone_size: -; cdr3_nt: TGTGCCAGCCTAAGGACAGTGAGCTCCTACGAGCAGTACTTC; cdr3_aa: CASLRTVSSYEQYF
d_call: TRBD1; v_call: TRBV5-4; cdr3_length: 17; j_call: TRBJ2-3; clone_size: -; cdr3_nt: TGTGCCAGCAGCTCCCCGCAAGCAGGGGGCGGGGCAGATACGCAGTATTTT; cdr3_aa: CASSSPQAGGGADTQYF
d_call: TRBD1; v_call: TRBV6-6; cdr3_length: 15; j_call: TRBJ1-5; clone_size: -; cdr3_nt: TGTGCCAGCAGTTACGGACAGGGCGGTAATCAGCCCCAGCATTTT; cdr3_aa: CASSYGQGGNQPQHF
d_call: TRBD1; v_call: TRBV10-2; cdr3_length: 13; j_call: TRBJ1-1; clone_size: -; cdr3_nt: TGCGCCAGCAGGACAGGGGTCCCCACTGAAGCTTTCTTT; cdr3_aa: CASRTGVPTEAFF
d_call: TRBD2; v_call: TRBV6-6; cdr3_length: 18; j_call: TRBJ2-7; clone_size: -; cdr3_nt: TGTGCCAGCAGTCGTCGACTAGCGGGGGCCGCCTTAAGCTACGAGCAGTACTTC; cdr3_aa: CASSRRLAGAALSYEQYF
d_call: -; v_call: TRBV5-3; cdr3_length: 15; j_call: TRBJ1-4; clone_size: once; cdr3_nt: TGTGCCAGAAGCTTGGAACAGGGCTTAGACGAAAAACTGTTTTTT; cdr3_aa: CARSLEQGLDEKLFF
d_call: -; v_call: TRBV27; cdr3_length: 14; j_call: TRBJ1-2; clone_size: once; cdr3_nt: TGTGCCAGTGGGCTGGGGGCGCTGAACTATGGCTACACCTTC; cdr3_aa: CASGLGALNYGYTF
d_call: -; v_call: TRBV21-1; cdr3_length: 18; j_call: TRBJ2-3; clone_size: once; cdr3_nt: TGTGCCAGCAGCAGACCCCCCGGGACAGGGGGCCGCACAGATACGCAGTATTTT; cdr3_aa: CASSRPPGTGGRTDTQYF
d_call: -; v_call: TRBV10-2; cdr3_length: 14; j_call: TRBJ2-2; clone_size: -; cdr3_nt: TGCGCCAGCAGGGCACAGGAGAACACCGGGGAGCTGTTTTTT; cdr3_aa: CASRAQENTGELFF
d_call: TRBD2; v_call: TRBV2; cdr3_length: 15; j_call: TRBJ2-7; clone_size: -; cdr3_nt: TGTGCCAGCAGAACCGGGACTAGCATGATCCACGAGCAGTACTTC; cdr3_aa: CASRTGTSMIHEQYF
d_call: -; v_call: TRBV19; cdr3_length: 15; j_call: TRBJ1-2; clone_size: -; cdr3_nt: TGTGCCAGTAGTCCGGACAGCAAAGGGTACTATGGCTACACCTTC; cdr3_aa: CASSPDSKGYYGYTF